The 8 T cell receptor beta chains listed next were all sequenced from one sample in a study of blood T cell repertoires in COVID-19. The method was immunoSEQ multiplex PCR; TCRdb's version includes in-frame clones alone and lacks a portion of them. The data show some 77,000 clones, roughly 79% seen once. The specimen was peripheral blood. Every receptor here comes from a woman in her 70s with acute or convalescent COVID-19.

This chain uses TRBV2 with TRBJ1-5; weak D call: TRBD1 (6 bases). V was shortened by 3 bases and J by 3 bases, with 12 bases between the two germline ends. Germline V gives CDR1 SNHLY, CDR2 FYNNEI. The CDR3 runs 15 residues. CDR3 coding DNA: TGTGCCAGCAGTGACCGACAGGACCCCAATCAGCCCCAGCATTTT. Amino acid sequence: CASSDRQDPNQPQHF.

The genes are TRBV2 and TRBJ2-3; weak D call: TRBD1 (5 bases). V lost 6 bases to trimming and J lost 0 bases, with 7 bases between them. The CDR3 covers 13 residues. Germline V gene data show CDR1 as SNHLY and CDR2 as FYNNEI. CDR3 sequence: CASRQVSTDTQYF. In DNA form, the CDR3 reads TGTGCCAGCAGACAGGTTAGCACAGATACGCAGTATTTT.

The chain employs TRBV29-1 and TRBJ2-7; tentative D call: TRBD2 (6 bases). The CDR3 has 11 residues. Deletions cut 6 bases from V and 4 bases from J, with 10 bases between. Germline CDR1 SQVTM, CDR2 ANQGSEA. The CDR3 bases are TGCAGCGTGACTAGGGCGTACGAGCAGTACTTC. It translates to CSVTRAYEQYF.

This clone was counted between two and nine times. V usage is TRBV28 and J usage is TRBJ2-5, with D perhaps TRBD1 (6 bases). The CDR3 contains 17 residues. Trimming removed 6 bases from V and 2 bases from J, with 22 bases in between. Germline assignment: CDR1 MDHEN and CDR2 SYDVKM. CDR3 sequence reads: CASRTTHRAVKQETQYF. The CDR3 coding sequence is TGTGCCAGCAGGACCACGCACAGGGCCGTAAAGCAAGAGACCCAGTACTTC.

The rearrangement links TRBV4-1 to TRBJ1-3; 7 nucleotides agree with TRBD1. This CDR3 region has 14 residues. CDR1 and CDR2 (germline): MGHRA, YSYEKL. J lost 2 bases, V lost 4 bases, and 2 bases had no gene match. The CDR3 bases are TGCGCCAGCAGCCCGACAGGGACTGGAAACACCATATATTTT. Residues: CASSPTGTGNTIYF.

The genes are TRBV12-3 or TRBV12-4 and TRBJ2-7, with TRBD2 matching over 10 bases. The V and J ends lost 5 bases and 6 bases, in that order; junction bases with no gene match: 4. The CDR3 runs 13 residues. CDR3 DNA sequence: TGTGCCAGCAGTCGACTAGCGGGCTCCGAGCAGTACTTC. Protein sequence: CASSRLAGSEQYF.

The chain links TRBV27 to TRBJ1-2; 8 nucleotides align to TRBD1. CDR1 and CDR2 (germline): MNHEY, SMNVEV (reference sequence). The V and J ends lost 6 bases and 2 bases, in that order; junction bases with no gene match: 8. This CDR3 has 15 residues. The CDR3 bases are TGTGCCAGCAGGTCCACAGGGGGAGGAAACTATGGCTACACCTTC. It is translated as CASRSTGGGNYGYTF.

The V and J genes are TRBV9 and TRBJ2-3; D is undetermined. This CDR3 has 15 amino acids. Per the germline V gene, CDR1 is SGDLS and CDR2 is YYNGEE. V lost 0 bases and J lost 0, with 8 bases in between. CDR3: CASSVVSVSTDTQYF. CDR3 DNA sequence: TGTGCCAGCAGCGTAGTATCGGTTAGCACAGATACGCAGTATTTT. Looking up the rest from reference TRBV9 and TRBJ2-3 gives the full variable domain: DSGVTQTPKHLITATGQRVTLRCSPRSGDLSVYWYQQSLDQGLQFLIQYYNGEERAKGNILERFSAQQFPDLHSELNLSSLELGDSALYFCASSVVSVSTDTQYFGPGTRLTVL.